One sample yielded the 19 T cell receptor beta chains listed below, sequenced in a study of response to subunit inactivated influenza vaccine. From the RT-PCR reads, TCRdb called clonotypes with MiXCR, one entry per CDR3 protein. The sample yields about 700,000 distinct CDR3 sequences, 15% to 19% seen once. The material sequenced was PBMCs from blood, taken about 11 days after vaccination. The receptor source for this set is a middle-aged man who received an inactivated influenza vaccine.

This clonotype appeared a few times. The rearrangement links TRBV7-9 to TRBJ2-7, with no clear D. Germline CDR1 is SEHNR and CDR2 is FQNEAQ (reference sequence). V lost 1 base to trimming and J lost 6 bases, with 10 bases between them. The CDR3 sequence is 13 residues long. CDR3 region: CASSLGTVGEQYF. The DNA of the CDR3 is TGTGCCAGCAGCTTAGGAACTGTCGGCGAGCAGTACTTC.

The gene calls are TRBV7-8 and TRBJ1-5; no clear D. V shed 3 bases and J shed 3 bases, with 6 bases lying between them. The CDR3 length is 13 residues. Germline assignment: CDR1 SGHVS and CDR2 FQNEAQ. The CDR3 protein is CASSFQHNQPQHF. CDR3 nucleotides: TGTGCCAGCAGCTTTCAACACAATCAGCCCCAGCATTTT.

The chain recombines TRBV5-5 with TRBJ2-1; D possibly corresponds to TRBD2 (7 bases). Trimming shortened V by 2 bases and J by 8 bases, and 20 bases separated the two germline ends. The CDR3 contains 16 residues. CDR1 is SGHKS and CDR2 is YYEKEE in the germline V gene (reference sequence). CDR3 sequence (DNA): TGTGCCAGCAGCTTTACGGGGGGTACAGGGTCGGATGAGCAGTTCTTC. It specifies CASSFTGGTGSDEQFF. The full variable domain, completed using reference TRBV5-5 and TRBJ2-1, is DAGVTQSPTHLIKTRGQQVTLRCSPISGHKSVSWYQQVLGQGPQFIFQYYEKEERGRGNFPDRFSARQFPNYSSELNVNALLLGDSALYLCASSFTGGTGSDEQFFGPGTRLTVL.

The J gene is TRBJ2-1, the V gene TRBV4-3; D is uncertain. The CDR3 is 13 residues long. The V end lost 4 bases, the J end lost 9 bases, and 13 bases lay between the germline ends. CDR1 and CDR2 from the germline V gene are LGHNA and YSLEER. CDR3 bases: TGCGCCAGCAGCCCCCGGGCCGTAAGTGAGCAGTTCTTC. Translating gives CASSPRAVSEQFF.

The rearrangement uses TRBV19 and TRBJ1-4; a possible D gene is TRBD1 (5 bases). Trimming left V 4 bases short and J 0 bases short, with 15 bases between. This CDR3 has 17 amino acids. Germline V gene sequence: CDR1 LNHDA, CDR2 SQIVND (reference sequence). The CDR3 spells CASSRGWGVPTNEKLFF. CDR3 DNA sequence: TGTGCCAGTAGTAGAGGATGGGGCGTTCCAACTAATGAAAAACTGTTTTTT.

The V gene is TRBV18, the J gene TRBJ2-6, with D uncertain. This CDR3 comprises 17 residues. V lost 1 base and J lost 0, with 10 bases in between. Germline V gene data show CDR1 as KGHSH and CDR2 as LQKENI. The CDR3 spells CASSPRSGNSGANVLTF. CDR3 sequence (DNA): TGTGCCAGCTCACCACGATCAGGCAACTCTGGGGCCAACGTCCTGACTTTC.

This clonotype was detected many times. V and J are TRBV15 and TRBJ2-5, with D possibly matching TRBD1 (6 bases). V lost 1 base and J lost 2, with 11 bases in between. The CDR3 covers 15 residues. Germline-derived CDR1 and CDR2 are LNHNV and YYDKDF (reference sequence). The DNA of the CDR3 is TGTGCCACCAGCAGAGCCGGGACACCTCAAGAGACCCAGTACTTC. Translation gives CATSRAGTPQETQYF. The whole variable domain, filled in from reference TRBV15 and TRBJ2-5, reads DAMVIQNPRYQVTQFGKPVTLSCSQTLNHNVMYWYQQKSSQAPKLLFHYYDKDFNNEADTPDNFQSRRPNTSFCFLDIRSPGLGDTAMYLCATSRAGTPQETQYFGPGTRLLVL.

CDR3 nucleotides: TGTGCCAGCAGCTTAAGGCTGTTGCAAACCGACAATGAGCAGTTCTTC. The encoded protein is CASSLRLLQTDNEQFF. J is TRBJ2-1 and V is TRBV7-9; D gene uncertain. The CDR3 has 16 residues. V was cut by 2 bases and J by 5 bases, with 16 bases left in between. Germline loops: CDR1 SEHNR, CDR2 FQNEAQ (reference sequence).

The chain has TRBV6-1 and TRBJ1-2; D is ambiguous. The CDR3 contains 15 residues. Trimming stripped 1 base from V and 9 bases from J, with 18 bases between. The germline CDR1 and CDR2 sequences are MNHNS and SASEGT. The CDR3 loop reads CASSEDPVGLDSYTF. The DNA for the CDR3 is TGTGCCAGCAGTGAAGACCCTGTGGGCCTCGACAGCTACACCTTC.

In its sample, this clonotype was seen a few times. The J gene is TRBJ1-3, the V gene TRBV12-3 or TRBV12-4; no clear D. V lost 6 bases and J 3 bases, leaving 9 bases between the germline ends. The CDR3 runs to 13 residues. CDR3 sequence (DNA): TGTGCCAGCAGCCCCATTGTTGGAAACACCATATATTTT. This gives the protein CASSPIVGNTIYF.

This clonotype was seen only a few times. V and J are TRBV20-1 and TRBJ2-1, with TRBD1 identical over 8 bases. J was trimmed by 3 bases and V by 3 bases; bases with no gene match: 10. Germline V gene sequence: CDR1 DFQATT, CDR2 SNEGSKA (reference sequence). There are 16 residues in the CDR3. The CDR3 bases are TGCAGTGCTAGCCCCCCCAGGGGGCATATCTACAATGAGCAGTTCTTC. This translates into CSASPPRGHIYNEQFF.

This clonotype turned up a few times. The rearrangement joins TRBV7-2 to TRBJ1-6; TRBD1 is a possible D gene (5 bases). This CDR3 comprises 14 residues. Germline V gene lookup returns CDR1 SGHTA and CDR2 FQGNSA. Between the trimmed V and J ends, which lost 6 bases and 4 bases, there was a span of 10 bases. CDR3 DNA sequence: TGTGCCAGCAGGCCAGGGCTATATAATTCACCCCTCCACTTT. Protein product: CASRPGLYNSPLHF.

This clonotype occurred a few times. This rearrangement joins TRBV7-8 to TRBJ2-3; TRBD2 matches 13 bases. The CDR3 runs 16 residues. V lost 11 bases to trimming and J lost 3 bases; unmatched junction nucleotides: 11. Germline-derived CDR1 and CDR2 are SGHVS and FQNEAQ. The CDR3 coding sequence is TGTGCCTCTCGACTAGCGGGAGGTTGGGTGACAGATACGCAGTATTTT. Translated, it gives CASRLAGGWVTDTQYF.

This clonotype was observed a handful of times. This chain's CDR3 is CSASGGVSEQYF. For the CDR3, the DNA is TGCAGTGCTAGCGGGGGAGTTAGCGAGCAGTACTTC. The V call is TRBV20-1, the J call TRBJ2-7; weak D call: TRBD2 (6 bases). V lost 3 bases and J lost 6, with 12 bases in between. Germline V CDR1 and CDR2: DFQATT, SNEGSKA (reference sequence). The CDR3 has 12 residues.

This clonotype was counted only a few times. The rearrangement links TRBV7-2 to TRBJ1-1; no firm D call. The length of the CDR3 is 11 residues. V was pared by 2 bases and J by 7 bases, with 5 bases between. In germline, CDR1 is SGHTA, CDR2 FQGNSA. CDR3 DNA: TGTGCCAGCAGCTTATATGGTGAAGCTTTCTTT. This translates into CASSLYGEAFF.

CDR3 protein: CSAPDRGGNTIYF. CDR3 in DNA: TGCAGTGCTCCGGACAGGGGAGGAAACACCATATATTTT. This rearrangement joins TRBV20-1 to TRBJ1-3; 9 bases match TRBD1. The germline gives CDR1 DFQATT, CDR2 SNEGSKA (reference sequence). Losses at the gene ends were 5 bases for V and 4 bases for J; bases not matched to a gene: 3. This CDR3 has 13 residues.

The V and J genes are TRBV4-2 and TRBJ1-1; D not certain. V was cut by 0 bases and J by 4 bases, with 9 bases left in between. The germline gives CDR1 LGHNA, CDR2 YNFKEQ. There are 14 residues in the CDR3. The CDR3 region is CASSQERVVTEAFF. The CDR3 DNA reads as TGTGCCAGCAGCCAAGAAAGAGTCGTCACTGAAGCTTTCTTT.

This sequence joins TRBV10-3 and TRBJ2-1, with D perhaps TRBD2 (5 bases). Deletions cut 10 bases from V and 6 bases from J, with 22 bases between. Germline CDR1 ENHRY, CDR2 SYGVKD. The CDR3 is 15 amino acids. The CDR3 bases are TGTGCCACGCAAACCCTAGCAACCTCAGCCAATGAGCAGTTCTTC. This gives the protein CATQTLATSANEQFF.

This clonotype occurred a few times. Here the CDR3 reads CASRQGLNTGELFF. The CDR3 bases are TGTGCCAGTAGACAGGGTCTGAACACCGGGGAGCTGTTTTTT. The V call is TRBV6-1, the J call TRBJ2-2; 7 bases fit TRBD1. V shed 9 bases and J 1 base; nucleotides not matched to a gene: 5. The CDR3 runs 14 residues. Germline V CDR1 and CDR2: MNHNS, SASEGT.